Below, 7 T cell receptor beta chains from the same sample are listed, as sequenced in a study of control samples from healthy donors and cancer patients. Clones were read by immunoSEQ multiplex PCR, and TCRdb kept only the in-frame ones, dropping some. The sample carries about 120,000 clones, approximately 84% recorded once. The sample comprised blood. The receptor set was obtained from a man between 18 and 29 years old in good health.

The V and J genes are TRBV4-3 and TRBJ1-2, with unresolved D. Trimming removed 1 base at V and 7 bases at J, with 10 bases between. Germline CDR1 LGHNA, CDR2 YSLEER. This CDR3 comprises 13 residues. CDR3 coding DNA: TGCGCCAGCAGCCAAGGGATTTGGGCTGGCTACACCTTC. Amino acids: CASSQGIWAGYTF.

The rearrangement joins TRBV12-3 or TRBV12-4 to TRBJ1-2; D not resolved. Trimming took 3 bases from V and 4 from J, leaving 9 bases between them. The CDR3 runs 13 residues. The CDR3 sequence: CASSFNNGYGYTF. The CDR3 DNA reads TGTGCCAGCAGTTTTAATAACGGCTATGGCTACACCTTC.

The chain employs TRBV7-3 and TRBJ2-7, with a possible D match to TRBD2 (6 bases). The germline V gene encodes CDR1 SGHTA and CDR2 FQGTGA. V lost 2 bases and J 6 bases, leaving 8 bases between the germline ends. CDR3 length equals 12 residues. The CDR3 loop is CASSLGGGEQYF. CDR3 DNA: TGTGCCAGCAGCTTAGGGGGAGGCGAGCAGTACTTC.

J is TRBJ2-1 and V is TRBV28, with 9 bases lining up with TRBD2. J lost 5 bases, V lost 2 bases, and 1 base had no gene match. The CDR3 loop spans 14 amino acids. Germline-derived CDR1 and CDR2 are MDHEN and SYDVKM. As DNA, the CDR3 is TGTGCCAGCAGTTTAGGGACTAGCCACAATGAGCAGTTCTTC. Its protein is CASSLGTSHNEQFF.

V gene TRBV30 combines with J gene TRBJ2-1, with 13 bases matching TRBD2. Germline values: CDR1 GTSNPN, CDR2 SVGIG (reference sequence). The CDR3 has 16 residues. V lost 3 bases and J lost 10; bases outside the gene matches: 12. CDR3 coding DNA: TGTGCCTGGAGGATCGGACTAGCGGGAGAAAAAGGCGAGCAGTTCTTC. Its protein product is CAWRIGLAGEKGEQFF.

Only a few counts were recorded for this clone. The genes are TRBV2 and TRBJ2-1; 14 nucleotides align to TRBD2. The V segment lost 8 bases and the J segment 7 bases; nucleotides outside the gene matches: 19. The germline gives CDR1 SNHLY, CDR2 FYNNEI. The CDR3 runs 19 residues. The DNA for the CDR3 is TGTGCCAGCTCCACAACCGGGACTAGCGGGAGAATAGCGGAGAATGAGCAGTTCTTC. Translating it yields CASSTTGTSGRIAENEQFF.

J is TRBJ1-4 and V is TRBV19; TRBD1 is a possible D gene (6 bases). This CDR3 is 13 amino acids long. Germline CDR1 LNHDA, CDR2 SQIVND (reference sequence). Deletions cut 10 bases from V and 5 bases from J, with 14 bases between. The chain's CDR3 is CATWGGRNEKLFF. The CDR3 DNA reads TGTGCCACCTGGGGGGGGCGGAATGAAAAACTGTTTTTT.